The T cell receptor beta chain under discussion was sequenced for a study of shared clonotypes between healthy human individuals. The genomic DNA of each subset was split evenly across several immunoSEQ plates. Profiled with immunoSEQ multiplex PCR; TCRdb holds only in-frame clones, not every one. Of around 430,000 clones listed, around 79% are singletons. Germline assignment: CDR1 SGHNT and CDR2 YYREEE (reference sequence). Trimming removed 4 bases at V and 1 base at J, with 14 bases between. The CDR3 is made up of 15 amino acids. Donors were Caucasian adults residing in Nashville, Tennessee, USA. The sequence came from a woman aged 40 to 50 in good health. Some clones in this sample may be carry-over from other donors' samples. The chain couples TRBV5-4 to TRBJ1-1, with D perhaps matching TRBD1 (5 bases). The specimen sequenced was PBMCs. The CDR3: CASSRGLTSNTEAFF. In DNA form, the CDR3 reads TGTGCCAGCAGCAGGGGACTAACGTCGAACACTGAAGCTTTCTTT.